The T cell receptor (beta chain) under discussion was sequenced for a study of shared clonotypes between healthy human individuals. Study context: Each donor's CD4 naive and CD4 memory cells filled three plates apiece, CD8 naive two, and CD8 memory one.

Germline lookup yields CDR1 MGHRA and CDR2 YSYEKL. Deletions cut 1 base from V and 13 bases from J, with 22 bases between. The CDR3 covers 15 residues. Produced via immunoSEQ multiplex PCR; TCRdb's table is partial and in-frame only. The data show roughly 1 million clones, more than 65% seen once. The chain couples TRBV4-1 to TRBJ1-1; D possibly corresponds to TRBD1 (6 bases). Sample: memory CD4+ T cells sorted from blood. The subset is: CD45RA-negative fraction. This TCR derives from a man aged 18-30 years in good health. The CDR3 DNA reads as TGCGCCAGCAGCCAAGTGGGGGGGGCAGACGGGATTGGTTTCTTT. Its translation: CASSQVGGADGIGFF.